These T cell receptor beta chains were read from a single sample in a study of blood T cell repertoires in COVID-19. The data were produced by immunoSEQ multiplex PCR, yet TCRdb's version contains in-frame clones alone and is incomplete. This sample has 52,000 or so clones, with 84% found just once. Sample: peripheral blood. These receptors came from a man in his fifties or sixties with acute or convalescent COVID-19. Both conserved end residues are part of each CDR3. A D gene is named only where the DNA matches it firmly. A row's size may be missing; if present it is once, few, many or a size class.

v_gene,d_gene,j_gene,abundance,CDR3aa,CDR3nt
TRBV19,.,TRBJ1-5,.,CASSIDFGGGYQPQHF,TGTGCCAGTAGTATAGATTTCGGGGGGGGATATCAGCCCCAGCATTTT
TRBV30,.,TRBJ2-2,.,CAWSEERASNTGELFF,TGTGCCTGGAGTGAAGAGCGGGCATCGAACACCGGGGAGCTGTTTTTT
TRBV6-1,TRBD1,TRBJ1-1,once,CASSDRGRTEAFF,TGTGCCAGCAGTGATAGGGGGCGGACTGAAGCTTTCTTT
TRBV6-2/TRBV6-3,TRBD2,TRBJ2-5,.,CASSSLLAGGTETQYF,TGTGCCAGCAGTTCACTACTAGCGGGAGGAACAGAGACCCAGTACTTC
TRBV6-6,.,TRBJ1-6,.,CASSYKRGGADSPLHF,TGTGCCAGCAGTTATAAGAGAGGGGGGGCGGATTCACCCCTCCACTTT
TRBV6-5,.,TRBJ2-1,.,CASTERGGSYNEQFF,TGTGCCAGCACGGAACGAGGCGGCTCCTACAATGAGCAGTTCTTC
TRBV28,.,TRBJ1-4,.,CASSLGHPNEKLFF,TGTGCCAGCAGTTTGGGACATCCTAATGAAAAACTGTTTTTT
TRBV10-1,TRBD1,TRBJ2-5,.,CASSPGQGVLQETQYF,TGCGCCAGCAGCCCCGGACAGGGTGTCCTTCAAGAGACCCAGTACTTC
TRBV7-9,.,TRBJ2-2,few,CASSQTFTGELFF,TGTGCCAGCAGCCAGACATTCACCGGGGAGCTGTTTTTT
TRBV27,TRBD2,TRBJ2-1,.,CATGGLAGGSSYNEQFF,TGTGCCACCGGTGGGCTAGCGGGGGGCAGCTCCTACAATGAGCAGTTCTTC
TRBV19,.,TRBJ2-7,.,CASSIGTRYEQYF,TGTGCCAGTAGTATAGGCACAAGATACGAGCAGTACTTC
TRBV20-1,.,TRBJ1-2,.,CSLNGYTF,TGCAGCTTAAATGGCTACACCTTC
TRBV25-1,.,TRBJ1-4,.,CASSVPGIEKLFF,TGTGCCAGCAGTGTTCCGGGAATCGAAAAACTGTTTTTT
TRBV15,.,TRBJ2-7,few,CATSRGGSSYEQYF,TGTGCCACCAGCAGAGGTGGGAGCTCCTACGAGCAGTACTTC
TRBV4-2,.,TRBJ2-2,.,CASSQQGRERGTGELFF,TGTGCCAGCAGCCAGCAGGGGCGGGAGAGGGGCACCGGGGAGCTGTTTTTT
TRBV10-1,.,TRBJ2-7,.,CASSERPGSTYEQYF,TGCGCCAGCAGTGAACGGCCAGGCAGTACCTACGAGCAGTACTTC
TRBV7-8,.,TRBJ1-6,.,CASSLGQSISPLHF,TGTGCCAGCAGCTTAGGCCAGTCAATTTCACCCCTCCACTTT
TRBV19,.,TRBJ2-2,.,CASSTGSNTGELFF,TGTGCCAGTAGTACGGGATCTAACACCGGGGAGCTGTTTTTT
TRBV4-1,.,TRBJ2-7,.,CASSRVAGPYEQYF,TGCGCCAGCAGCCGGGTGGCGGGACCCTACGAGCAGTACTTC
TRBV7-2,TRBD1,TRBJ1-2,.,CASSSRQGARYGYTF,TGTGCCAGCAGCTCCCGACAGGGGGCGCGGTATGGCTACACCTTC
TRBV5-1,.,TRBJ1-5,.,CASSPGDSNQPQHF,TGCGCCAGCAGCCCCGGGGATAGCAATCAGCCCCAGCATTTT
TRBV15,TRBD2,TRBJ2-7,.,CATSRETSGGYEQYF,TGTGCCACCAGCAGGGAAACTAGCGGCGGGTACGAGCAGTACTTC
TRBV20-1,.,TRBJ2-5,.,CSAIPGETQYF,TGCAGTGCCATACCCGGGGAGACCCAGTACTTC
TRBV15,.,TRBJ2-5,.,CATSRESGSGETQYF,TGTGCCACCAGCAGAGAGAGCGGTAGCGGAGAGACCCAGTACTTC
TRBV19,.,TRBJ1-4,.,CASSLQGGANEKLFF,TGTGCCAGTAGTCTACAGGGTGGAGCTAATGAAAAACTGTTTTTT
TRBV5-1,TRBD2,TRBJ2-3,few,CASSSLAGFTDTQYF,TGCGCCAGCAGCTCTCTAGCGGGATTCACAGATACGCAGTATTTT
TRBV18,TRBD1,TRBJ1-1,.,CASSLMEGGAGMNTEAFF,TGTGCCAGCTCACTCATGGAAGGGGGCGCGGGGATGAACACTGAAGCTTTCTTT
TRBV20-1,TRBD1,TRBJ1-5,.,CSASGQGERVVSNQPQHF,TGCAGTGCTAGTGGACAGGGGGAACGTGTAGTTAGCAATCAGCCCCAGCATTTT
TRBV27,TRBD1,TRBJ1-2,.,CASRGTGGFGGYTF,TGTGCCAGCAGGGGGACAGGGGGCTTCGGTGGCTACACCTTC
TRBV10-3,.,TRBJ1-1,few,CAVQGDTEAFF,TGTGCCGTACAGGGCGACACTGAAGCTTTCTTT
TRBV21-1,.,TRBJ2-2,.,CASSKEAGQGLTGELFF,TGTGCCAGCAGCAAAGAGGCGGGACAGGGGTTAACCGGGGAGCTGTTTTTT
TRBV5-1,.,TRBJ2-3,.,CASAEVASTDTQYF,TGCGCCAGCGCTGAAGTTGCGAGCACAGATACGCAGTATTTT
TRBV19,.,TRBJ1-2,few,CASSIRAGDGYTF,TGTGCCAGTAGTATCCGGGCAGGGGATGGCTACACCTTC
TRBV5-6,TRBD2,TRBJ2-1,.,CASSPGLAGSGQFF,TGTGCCAGCAGCCCGGGACTAGCGGGAAGTGGGCAGTTCTTC
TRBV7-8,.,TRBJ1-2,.,CASSKEGWDGYTF,TGTGCCAGCAGTAAAGAGGGATGGGATGGCTACACCTTC
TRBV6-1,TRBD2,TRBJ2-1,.,CASSEIRTSGGEQFF,TGTGCCAGCAGTGAAATAAGGACTAGCGGGGGTGAGCAGTTCTTC
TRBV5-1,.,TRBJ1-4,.,CASSLVSHATNEKLFF,TGCGCCAGCAGCTTGGTTAGCCATGCAACTAATGAAAAACTGTTTTTT
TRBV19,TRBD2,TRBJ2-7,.,CASSIKTGGNYEQYF,TGTGCCAGTAGTATAAAGACGGGAGGGAACTACGAGCAGTACTTC
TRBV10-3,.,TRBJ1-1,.,CAISEWEGSMNTEAFF,TGTGCCATCAGTGAATGGGAGGGGTCGATGAACACTGAAGCTTTCTTT
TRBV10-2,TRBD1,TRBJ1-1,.,CASSSRDRGSAEAFF,TGCGCCAGCAGTTCCCGGGACAGGGGATCGGCTGAAGCTTTCTTT
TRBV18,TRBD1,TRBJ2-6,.,CASSPRQGAGGANVLTF,TGTGCCAGCTCACCACGACAGGGGGCAGGTGGGGCCAACGTCCTGACTTTC
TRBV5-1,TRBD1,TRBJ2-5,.,CASSRDTTGLGETQYF,TGCGCCAGCAGCAGAGATACGACAGGGTTAGGAGAGACCCAGTACTTC
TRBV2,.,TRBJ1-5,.,CASSGGHQNQPQHF,TGTGCCAGCAGTGGAGGACACCAAAATCAGCCCCAGCATTTT
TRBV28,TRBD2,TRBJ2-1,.,CASTLAGVDYNEQFF,TGTGCCAGCACCTTAGCGGGAGTTGACTACAATGAGCAGTTCTTC
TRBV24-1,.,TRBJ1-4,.,CATSEGSSNEKLFF,TGTGCCACCAGTGAGGGGAGCTCTAATGAAAAACTGTTTTTT
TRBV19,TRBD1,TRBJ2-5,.,CASSSPGQGRETQYF,TGTGCCAGTAGTTCCCCGGGACAGGGAAGAGAGACCCAGTACTTC
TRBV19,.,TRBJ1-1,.,CASSIDRNTEAFF,TGTGCCAGTAGTATAGATAGGAACACTGAAGCTTTCTTT
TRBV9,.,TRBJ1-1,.,CASSPYNTEAFF,TGTGCCAGCAGCCCTTATAACACTGAAGCTTTCTTT
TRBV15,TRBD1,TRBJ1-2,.,CATSRDRGHGYTF,TGTGCCACCAGCAGAGACAGGGGGCATGGCTACACCTTC
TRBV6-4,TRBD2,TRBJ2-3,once,CASSTLAGAQRDTQYF,TGTGCCAGCAGTACGTTAGCGGGAGCCCAAAGAGATACGCAGTATTTT
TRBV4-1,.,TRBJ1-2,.,CASSPTTGRNYGYTF,TGCGCCAGCAGCCCCACCACCGGGAGAAACTATGGCTACACCTTC
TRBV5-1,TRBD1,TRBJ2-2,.,CASSSLQGANTGELFF,TGCGCCAGCAGCTCCTTACAGGGGGCAAACACCGGGGAGCTGTTTTTT
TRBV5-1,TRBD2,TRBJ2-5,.,CASSYLAGQETQYF,TGCGCCAGCAGCTACCTAGCGGGGCAAGAGACCCAGTACTTC
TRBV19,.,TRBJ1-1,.,CASSMGGTEAFF,TGTGCCAGTAGTATGGGGGGCACTGAAGCTTTCTTT
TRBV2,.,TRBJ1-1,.,CARTGPGKEGNTEAFF,TGTGCCAGAACCGGACCCGGGAAGGAGGGGAACACTGAAGCTTTCTTT